The source of this T cell receptor beta chain is a study of T cell responses to AZD1222 COVID-19 vaccine (dated by TCRdb to about 2021). About the investigation overall: TCR sequencing covered over 230 trial participants: approximately 200 given two doses of AZD1222 and 26 given two doses of MenACWY control vaccine. Trial participants were enrolled by age into 18-55, 56-69 and 70-plus year subgroups, with roughly 160, 29 and 62 TCR-sequenced participants respectively. What the authors observed across the whole study: In the small 56-69-year group, the increase in depth fell short of significance, most likely because of low power. After two AZD1222 doses, both the breadth and the depth of spike-specific TCRs were significantly higher than at day 0 and than in MenACWY recipients. Conclusions about previously exposed vaccinees are limited, since just five or six AZD1222 recipients were seropositive for SARS-CoV-2 at baseline. Because no day 14 peak-response samples were available, repertoires were characterized only after the peak T cell response. Reportedly, close to half of the unique spike-specific TCRs recognized epitopes lying outside the regions that are mutated in the B.1.351 and B.1.1.7 variants. The whole spike protein was spanned by vaccine-associated CD4 TCRs, and dominant responses were seen in regions 160-218 and 743-854. Most participants were white British and females outnumbered males, and the authors suggested that clonal diversity may have been underestimated.

What this sample's time point label stands for: baseline before first vaccination. What the treatment or condition label conveys for this sample: meningococcal conjugate vaccine given as trial control. Samples from vaccinated people were obtained from the UK trials COV001 and COV002, which included a single-blind randomized controlled phase 2/3 trial of AZD1222 (ChAdOx1 nCoV-19) in healthy adults. Trial participant PBMC samples were collected at day 0 and day 28 after the second dose for TCRbeta chain sequencing. The CDR3 regions of human TCRbeta chains were analyzed by immunosequencing. In the source study's methods: Repertoire TCRs were checked for matches against a reference library of SARS-CoV-2-specific TCRs that had been generated using the MIRA antigen-specificity platform. Breadth was defined as the fraction of unique TCRs that were SARS-CoV-2-associated, and depth was defined as the fraction of total T cells that were SARS-CoV-2-associated. Using the MIRA data, every spike-specific TCR was mapped to the spike region that the TCR reacted to and assigned to either a CD4 or a CD8 class. Log10-transformed breadth and depth values were compared by one-way ANOVA with Sidak's multiple comparisons tests. TCRdb stores this immuneACCESS table with in-frame sequences only. Part of the clones is absent; in the studies checked, under half of the shortfall reflects unresolved V genes, and no reason is known for the rest. The V and J calls and the clone size are those of that table, but D and trimming were determined from the DNA. The sample data list some 150,000 clones, and 75% to 95% of these were observed just once. About 3% of the sample is in the top ten clones.

Inclusive of the bounding cysteine and phenylalanine, the CDR3 is 15 residues long. Left in the record is the CDR3 DNA by itself, 45 bases read in frame from the first base. CDR1 and CDR2 are drawn from the germline V gene (reference sequence): SEHNR, FQNEAQ. Trimming at the junction amounts to 6 bases on V and 5 bases on J, and the germline ends lie 17 bases apart. Concerning this clone: There is no known antigen for this receptor. No base-level quality is on record; no much larger clone is a single base apart.

Sample: peripheral blood, taken on day 0 of MenACWY control vaccination. This receptor was taken from an adult in good health. The chain uses TRBV7-9 and TRBJ1-5; no D gene call is confident. Read as DNA, the sequence is TGTGCCAGCAGTAAGGACGGCGAGGCCCATCAGCCCCAGCATTTT. Its protein product is CASSKDGEAHQPQHF.